Listed below are T cell receptor beta chains from one sample, sequenced in a study of cytomegalovirus exposure and HLA in healthy donors. Generated by immunoSEQ multiplex PCR, the TCRdb table keeps only in-frame clones and is missing some. The sample has tens of thousands of clones, under 85% seen once. Sequencing input: PBMCs. The receptor source for this set is a man aged 30-40 years in good health and CMV-seronegative. Each CDR3 is given with its conserved first and last residue. D genes are given only for firm matches. Expanded clones are given a class, and other clones once, few, many or no size at all.

D	J	V	size	DNA	CDR3
TRBD1	TRBJ1-2	TRBV19	-	TGTGCCAGTAGTATAATCCGGACAGGGGGCAACTATGGCTACACCTTC	CASSIIRTGGNYGYTF
TRBD2	TRBJ2-5	TRBV2	once	TGTGCCAGCAGGGAGGGACTACCGTTCCAAGAGACCCAGTACTTC	CASREGLPFQETQYF
TRBD1	TRBJ2-1	TRBV27	-	TGTGCCAGCAGTCGGGACAGGGGGGCCTACAATGAGCAGTTCTTC	CASSRDRGAYNEQFF
TRBD1	TRBJ2-7	TRBV7-9	few	TGTGCCAGCAGCTCCACGGACAGGGGCTACGAGCAGTACTTC	CASSSTDRGYEQYF
-	TRBJ1-2	TRBV28	few	TGTGCCAGCAGTTTATTTGAACAGTACTATGGCTACACCTTC	CASSLFEQYYGYTF
-	TRBJ2-1	TRBV5-6	-	TGTGCCAGCGCTGGTGCGGGGCTTTACAATGAGCAGTTCTTC	CASAGAGLYNEQFF
TRBD2	TRBJ2-7	TRBV5-4	-	TGTGCCAGCAGCGGCTGGGGCGGGGGGCCCTACGAGCAGTACTTC	CASSGWGGGPYEQYF
TRBD1	TRBJ1-2	TRBV7-2	-	TGTGCCAGCAGCGACCGACCGGGACAGACCTATGGCTACACCTTC	CASSDRPGQTYGYTF
-	TRBJ1-4	TRBV4-1	-	TGCGCCAGCAGCCACCCGACAGGATCTAATGAAAAACTGTTTTTT	CASSHPTGSNEKLFF
-	TRBJ2-7	TRBV30	once	TGTGCCTGGGCAGTGCTGCCTTTCGAGCAGTACTTC	CAWAVLPFEQYF
-	TRBJ2-7	TRBV27	-	TGTGCCAGCAGTGAAGTGCGGTGGGGGCGCGAGCAGTACTTC	CASSEVRWGREQYF
-	TRBJ1-5	TRBV6-6	once	TGTGCCAGCAGTTACTCGGGATGGGAGAAGCCCCAGCATTTT	CASSYSGWEKPQHF
-	TRBJ2-5	TRBV4-1	-	TGCGCCAGCAGCCAAGGGGAGCGTCAAGAGACCCAGTACTTC	CASSQGERQETQYF
TRBD1	TRBJ2-6	TRBV2	few	TGTGCCAGCAGTGAACTGGGACAGGACTCTGGGGCCAACGTCCTGACTTTC	CASSELGQDSGANVLTF
TRBD2	TRBJ2-1	TRBV6-4	-	TGTGCCAGCAGTGTACGGGGGGGCCTAAATGAGCAGTTCTTC	CASSVRGGLNEQFF
-	TRBJ2-4	TRBV29-1	-	TGCAGCGTCACCACATACCTAGCCAAAAACATTCAGTACTTC	CSVTTYLAKNIQYF
-	TRBJ2-7	TRBV30	-	TGTGCCTGGAGTAACACAGGGAGCTCCTACGAGCAGTACTTC	CAWSNTGSSYEQYF
-	TRBJ1-2	TRBV7-2	once	TGTGCCAGCAGCTTAGCAACAGCAGCTAACTATGGCTACACCTTC	CASSLATAANYGYTF
-	TRBJ1-2	TRBV28	-	TGTGCCAGCAGTTTAAGTCTCGTTTTTCGGGATGGCTACACCTTC	CASSLSLVFRDGYTF
-	TRBJ2-5	TRBV5-4	-	TGTGCCAGCAGCCGGACAGAACAAGAGACCCAGTACTTC	CASSRTEQETQYF
-	TRBJ1-4	TRBV10-3	-	TGTGCCATCAGCGAGCAGGGTAGGCTCGAGTTAGGAGAAAAACTGTTTTTT	CAISEQGRLELGEKLFF
TRBD1	TRBJ1-1	TRBV18	-	TGTGCCAGCTCACGCGACAGGGTGCGGAACACTGAAGCTTTCTTT	CASSRDRVRNTEAFF
-	TRBJ1-2	TRBV7-3	-	TGTGCCAGCAGCCCCGCGGTTATAGCTAACTATGGCTACACCTTC	CASSPAVIANYGYTF
-	TRBJ1-2	TRBV19	-	TGTGCCAGTAGTATTCGGGCAGGGAATGGCTACACCTTC	CASSIRAGNGYTF
TRBD2	TRBJ2-5	TRBV6-1	-	TGTGCCAGCAGTGGACTAGCGGGGGATCAAGAGACCCAGTACTTC	CASSGLAGDQETQYF
TRBD1	TRBJ2-7	TRBV6-5	-	TGTGCCGTCGGGGACAGAGACTACGAGCAGTACTTC	CAVGDRDYEQYF
TRBD1	TRBJ1-4	TRBV5-1	-	TGCGCCAGCAGCTTGGAGGGGACAGGGGATGAAAAACTGTTTTTT	CASSLEGTGDEKLFF
-	TRBJ2-6	TRBV29-1	-	TGCAGCGTCAAATTGACAGGCCCAAGCTCTGGGGCCAACGTCCTGACTTTC	CSVKLTGPSSGANVLTF
TRBD1	TRBJ1-6	TRBV9	-	TGTGCCAGCAGCGACGGACAGGGAGGCTATAATTCACCCCTCCACTTT	CASSDGQGGYNSPLHF
TRBD2	TRBJ2-6	TRBV6-4	-	TGTGCCAGCAGTTCCGAGGCGGGGGGGTCTGGGGCCAACGTCCTGACTTTC	CASSSEAGGSGANVLTF
-	TRBJ1-2	TRBV19	-	TGTGCCAGTAGTACATCTGCGGGCGGCTACACCTTC	CASSTSAGGYTF
-	TRBJ1-2	TRBV9	-	TGTGCCAGCAGCGTAGGTATTCTCGATGGCTACACCTTC	CASSVGILDGYTF
-	TRBJ2-1	TRBV5-4	-	TGTGCCAGCAGCTTGGTTAGCAATGAGCAGTTCTTC	CASSLVSNEQFF
-	TRBJ1-5	TRBV4-2	-	TGTGCCAGCAGCCAAGAGGGAGCATCTAGTCATCAGCCCCAGCATTTT	CASSQEGASSHQPQHF
-	TRBJ1-1	TRBV14	-	TGTGCCAGCAGCCAAGGTGCCAAGTTGGGCGCTTTCTTT	CASSQGAKLGAFF
TRBD1	TRBJ1-1	TRBV5-6	-	TGTGCCAGCAGCTTGGATAACAGGGGTGACACTGAAGCTTTCTTT	CASSLDNRGDTEAFF
-	TRBJ2-3	TRBV7-3	once	TGTGCCAGCAGCTTAGGGCTTGGCGGCACAGATACGCAGTATTTT	CASSLGLGGTDTQYF
-	TRBJ1-1	TRBV7-9	-	TGTGCCAGCAGCTTAAGCACAGAGAACACTGAAGCTTTCTTT	CASSLSTENTEAFF
-	TRBJ1-6	TRBV11-3	-	TGTGCCGGAACAGGTAATAATTCACCCCTCCACTTT	CAGTGNNSPLHF
TRBD1	TRBJ2-2	TRBV5-1	-	TGCGCCAGCAGCTCGGGTGGGGACAGGGCCGGGGAGCTGTTTTTT	CASSSGGDRAGELFF
-	TRBJ2-5	TRBV28	-	TGTGCCAGCAGCACACAGGTCCAAGAGACCCAGTACTTC	CASSTQVQETQYF
TRBD1	TRBJ1-2	TRBV14	-	TGTGCCAGCAGCCACCTAAACAGGGGAAATAACTATGGCTACACCTTC	CASSHLNRGNNYGYTF
-	TRBJ1-5	TRBV30	-	TGTGCCTGGAGCGACGGGGGTAATCAGCCCCAGCATTTT	CAWSDGGNQPQHF
-	TRBJ2-3	TRBV28	-	TGTGCCAGCACAGGGGAAAGTAAAACAGATACGCAGTATTTT	CASTGESKTDTQYF
TRBD1	TRBJ1-1	TRBV7-2	-	TGTGCCAGCAGCCCACGACAGGGAAACACTGAAGCTTTCTTT	CASSPRQGNTEAFF